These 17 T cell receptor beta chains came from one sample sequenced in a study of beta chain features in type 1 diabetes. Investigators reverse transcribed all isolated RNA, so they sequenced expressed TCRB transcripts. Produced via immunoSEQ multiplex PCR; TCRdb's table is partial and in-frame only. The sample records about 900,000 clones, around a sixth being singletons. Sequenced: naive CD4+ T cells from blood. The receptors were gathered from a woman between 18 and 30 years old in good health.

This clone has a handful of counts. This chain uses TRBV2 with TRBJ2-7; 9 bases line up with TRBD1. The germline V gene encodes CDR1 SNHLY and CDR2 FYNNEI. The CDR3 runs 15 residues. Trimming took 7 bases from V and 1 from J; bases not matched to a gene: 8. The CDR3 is CASTLLGQGSYEQYF. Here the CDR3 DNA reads TGTGCCAGCACCTTGTTAGGACAGGGGTCCTACGAGCAGTACTTC.

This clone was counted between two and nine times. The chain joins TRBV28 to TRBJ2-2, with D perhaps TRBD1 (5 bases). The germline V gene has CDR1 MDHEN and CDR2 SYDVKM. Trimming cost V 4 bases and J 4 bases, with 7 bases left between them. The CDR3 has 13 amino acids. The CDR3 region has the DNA TGTGCCAGCAGTTCAGGGATCACCGGGGAGCTGTTTTTT. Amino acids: CASSSGITGELFF.

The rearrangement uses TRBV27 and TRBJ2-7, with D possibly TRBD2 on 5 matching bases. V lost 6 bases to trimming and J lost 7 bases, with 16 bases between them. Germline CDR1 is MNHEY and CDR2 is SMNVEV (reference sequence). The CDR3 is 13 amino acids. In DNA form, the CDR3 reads TGTGCCAGCAGGTCGGGATTTTTTGGAGAGCAGTACTTC. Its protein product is CASRSGFFGEQYF.

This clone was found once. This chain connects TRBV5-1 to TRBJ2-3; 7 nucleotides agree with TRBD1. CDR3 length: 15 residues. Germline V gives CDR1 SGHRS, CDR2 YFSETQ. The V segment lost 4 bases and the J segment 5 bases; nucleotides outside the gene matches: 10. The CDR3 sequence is CASSPGTGAGDTQYF. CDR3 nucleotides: TGCGCCAGCAGCCCGGGTACAGGGGCCGGAGATACGCAGTATTTT. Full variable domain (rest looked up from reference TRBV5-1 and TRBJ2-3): KAGVTQTPRYLIKTRGQQVTLSCSPISGHRSVSWYQQTPGQGLQFLFEYFSETQRNKGNFPGRFSGRQFSNSRSEMNVSTLELGDSALYLCASSPGTGAGDTQYFGPGTRLTVL.

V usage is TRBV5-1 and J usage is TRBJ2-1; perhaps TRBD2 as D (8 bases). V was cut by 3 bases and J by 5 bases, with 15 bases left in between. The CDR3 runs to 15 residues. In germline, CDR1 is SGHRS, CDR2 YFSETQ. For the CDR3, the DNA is TGCGCCAGCAGCTCGGGGGGGACAGCCAACAATGAGCAGTTCTTC. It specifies CASSSGGTANNEQFF.

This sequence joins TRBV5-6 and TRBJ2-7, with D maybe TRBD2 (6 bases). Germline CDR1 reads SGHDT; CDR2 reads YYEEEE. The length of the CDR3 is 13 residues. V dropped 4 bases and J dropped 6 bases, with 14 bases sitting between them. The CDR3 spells CASSRSGGIEQYF. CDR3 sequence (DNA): TGTGCCAGCAGCCGATCCGGGGGTATCGAGCAGTACTTC.

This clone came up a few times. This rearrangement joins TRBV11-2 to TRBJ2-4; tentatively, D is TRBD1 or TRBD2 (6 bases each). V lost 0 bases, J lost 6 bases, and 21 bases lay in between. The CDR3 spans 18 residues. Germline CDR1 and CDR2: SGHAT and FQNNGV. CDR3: CASSLDGWDWGHSNIQYF. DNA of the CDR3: TGTGCCAGCAGCTTAGATGGGTGGGACTGGGGGCACTCAAACATTCAGTACTTC.

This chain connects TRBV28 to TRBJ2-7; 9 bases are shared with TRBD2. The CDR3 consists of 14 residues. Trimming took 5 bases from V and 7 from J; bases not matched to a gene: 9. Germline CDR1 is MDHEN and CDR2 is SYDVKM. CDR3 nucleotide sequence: TGTGCCAGCAGTCAACATAGCGGGAGCTGGGAGCAGTACTTC. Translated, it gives CASSQHSGSWEQYF.

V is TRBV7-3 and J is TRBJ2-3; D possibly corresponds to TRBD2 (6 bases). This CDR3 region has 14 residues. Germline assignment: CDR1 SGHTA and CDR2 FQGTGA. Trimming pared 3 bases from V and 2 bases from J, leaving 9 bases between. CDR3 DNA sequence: TGTGCCAGCAGCTTGGGAGGCTACACAGATACGCAGTATTTT. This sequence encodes CASSLGGYTDTQYF.

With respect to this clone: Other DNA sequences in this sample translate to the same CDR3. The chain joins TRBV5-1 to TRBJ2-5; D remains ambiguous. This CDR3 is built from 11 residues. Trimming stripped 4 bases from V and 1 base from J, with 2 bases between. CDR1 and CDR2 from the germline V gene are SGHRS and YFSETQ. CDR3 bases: TGCGCCAGCAGCCTCCAAGAGACCCAGTACTTC. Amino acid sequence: CASSLQETQYF.

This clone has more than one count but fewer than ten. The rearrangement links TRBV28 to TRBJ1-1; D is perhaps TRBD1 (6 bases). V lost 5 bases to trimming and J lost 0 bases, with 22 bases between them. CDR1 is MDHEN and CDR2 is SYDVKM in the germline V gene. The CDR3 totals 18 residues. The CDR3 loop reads CASSRGDIPGAMNTEAFF. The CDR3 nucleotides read TGTGCCAGCAGTCGTGGGGATATACCAGGGGCGATGAACACTGAAGCTTTCTTT.

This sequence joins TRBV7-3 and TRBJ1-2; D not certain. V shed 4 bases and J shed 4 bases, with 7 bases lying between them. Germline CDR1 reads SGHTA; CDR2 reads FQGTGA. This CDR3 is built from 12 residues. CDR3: CASSSSVYGYTF. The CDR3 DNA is TGTGCCAGCAGCTCCTCTGTCTATGGCTACACCTTC.

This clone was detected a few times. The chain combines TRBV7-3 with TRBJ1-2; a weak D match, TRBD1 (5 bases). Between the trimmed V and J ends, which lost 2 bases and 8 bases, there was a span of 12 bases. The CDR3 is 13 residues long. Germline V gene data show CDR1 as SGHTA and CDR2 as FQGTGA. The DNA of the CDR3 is TGTGCCAGCAGCTTATCAGACAGCGGAGGCTACACCTTC. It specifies CASSLSDSGGYTF.

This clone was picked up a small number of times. The CDR3 region is CASRDTGVGETQYF. The DNA of the CDR3 is TGCGCCAGCAGAGATACAGGAGTAGGAGAGACCCAGTACTTC. This chain uses TRBV10-2 with TRBJ2-5; weak D call: TRBD1 (5 bases). V was trimmed by 6 bases and J by 4 bases, leaving 15 bases between them. Germline lookup yields CDR1 WSHSY and CDR2 SAAADI. CDR3 size: 14 residues.

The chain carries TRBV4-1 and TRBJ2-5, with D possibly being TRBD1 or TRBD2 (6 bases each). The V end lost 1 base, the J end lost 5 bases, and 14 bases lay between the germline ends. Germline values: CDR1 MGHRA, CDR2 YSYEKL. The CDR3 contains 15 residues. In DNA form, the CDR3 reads TGCGCCAGCAGCCAAGGGACTTCGGGGGCGGAGACCCAGTACTTC. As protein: CASSQGTSGAETQYF.

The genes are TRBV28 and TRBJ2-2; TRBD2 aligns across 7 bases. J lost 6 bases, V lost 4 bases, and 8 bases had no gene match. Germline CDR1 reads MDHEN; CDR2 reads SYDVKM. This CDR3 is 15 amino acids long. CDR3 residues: CASSSSGPGAGELFF. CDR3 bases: TGTGCCAGCAGTTCTAGCGGCCCGGGGGCCGGGGAGCTGTTTTTT.

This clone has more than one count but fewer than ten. The CDR3 coding sequence is TGTGCCAGCAGCTTAGAATTACTGACAGGGAGGAATACTGAAGCTTTCTTT. Amino acid sequence: CASSLELLTGRNTEAFF. The chain recombines TRBV7-2 with TRBJ1-1; TRBD1 matches at 7 bases. This CDR3 spans 17 amino acids. CDR1 is SGHTA, CDR2 FQGNSA, per germline. Unmatched junction bases numbered 13, after V lost 1 base and J lost 5 bases.